These 10 T cell receptor beta chains share one sample of origin, sequenced in a study of cytomegalovirus exposure and HLA in healthy donors. Primers: 60 Vbeta forward and 13 Jbeta reverse. Profiled with immunoSEQ multiplex PCR; TCRdb holds only in-frame clones, not every one. This table has 150,000 to 200,000 clones, over 75% appearing once. Sequences were obtained from PBMCs. These receptors came from a woman in her 30s in good health and CMV-seronegative.

The chain is built from TRBV7-9 and TRBJ1-1; 8 bases are shared with TRBD1. V gave up 5 bases and J gave up 4 bases; unmatched junction bases: 9. CDR1 is SEHNR, CDR2 FQNEAQ, per germline (reference sequence). CDR3 size: 15 residues. CDR3 DNA: TGTGCCAGCAGCCCTGGACAGGGATCGGGCACTGAAGCTTTCTTT. The encoded protein is CASSPGQGSGTEAFF. Full variable domain (missing parts from reference TRBV7-9 and TRBJ1-1): DTGVSQNPRHKITKRGQNVTFRCDPISEHNRLYWYRQTLGQGPEFLTYFQNEAQLEKSRLLSDRFSAERPKGSFSTLEIQRTEQGDSAMYLCASSPGQGSGTEAFFGQGTRLTVV.

The chain carries TRBV15 and TRBJ2-3; D perhaps matches TRBD2 (6 bases). The V end lost 8 bases, the J end lost 2 bases, and 14 bases lay between the germline ends. Germline V gene lookup returns CDR1 LNHNV and CDR2 YYDKDF (reference sequence). CDR3 length: 14 residues. The CDR3 nucleotides read TGTGCCACCGACCCGGGACTCTACACAGATACGCAGTATTTT. This translates into CATDPGLYTDTQYF.

The chain is built from TRBV4-2 and TRBJ1-1; the match to TRBD1 covers 11 bases. Germline-derived CDR1 and CDR2 are LGHNA and YNFKEQ. With V trimmed by 1 base and J by 4 bases, 11 bases remained unmatched. The CDR3 spans 18 residues. The CDR3 region is CASSQGLGTGGKSTEAFF. CDR3 sequence (DNA): TGTGCCAGCAGCCAAGGATTAGGGACAGGGGGGAAAAGCACTGAAGCTTTCTTT.

This chain uses TRBV11-2 with TRBJ1-5; D is possibly TRBD1 (5 bases). This CDR3 comprises 14 residues. V was pared by 2 bases and J by 2 bases, with 7 bases between. Per germline, CDR1 SGHAT and CDR2 FQNNGV. As DNA, the CDR3 is TGTGCCAGCAGCTTAACGGGGGGCAATCAGCCCCAGCATTTT. Translated: CASSLTGGNQPQHF.

This clone was recorded only once. The V and J genes are TRBV7-9 and TRBJ2-5; 7 positions agree with TRBD1. Per the germline V gene, CDR1 is SEHNR and CDR2 is FQNEAQ (reference sequence). Trimming removed 4 bases from V and 5 bases from J; junction bases left unmatched: 10. This CDR3 is 15 amino acids long. This CDR3 is CASSSLTGYGETQYF. For the CDR3, the DNA is TGTGCCAGCAGCTCGCTGACAGGGTATGGGGAGACCCAGTACTTC.

This sequence joins TRBV9 and TRBJ2-2; D is ambiguous. Looked up from germline, CDR1 is SGDLS and CDR2 is YYNGEE. The CDR3 sequence is 15 residues long. With 0 bases removed from V and 1 base from J, the gap between germline ends came to 7 bases. For the CDR3, the DNA is TGTGCCAGCAGCGTAGAAGACTGGAACACCGGGGAGCTGTTTTTT. Translating gives CASSVEDWNTGELFF.

This clone was detected only a few times. This sequence joins TRBV29-1 and TRBJ1-2; 7 bases line up with TRBD1. V shed 6 bases, J shed 7 bases, and the junction held 11 bases outside the gene matches. Germline CDR1 reads SQVTM; CDR2 reads ANQGSEA. CDR3 size: 13 residues. The CDR3 sequence: CSVGQEIRTGYTF. The DNA for the CDR3 is TGCAGCGTCGGACAGGAGATAAGGACTGGCTACACCTTC. The full variable domain, its missing parts supplied by reference TRBV29-1 and TRBJ1-2, is SAVISQKPSRDICQRGTSLTIQCQVDSQVTMMFWYRQQPGQSLTLIATANQGSEATYESGFVIDKFPISRPNLTFSTLTVSNMSPEDSSIYLCSVGQEIRTGYTFGSGTRLTVV.

The chain is built from TRBV2 and TRBJ1-3; D remains ambiguous. This CDR3 contains 14 residues. V dropped 5 bases and J dropped 5 bases, with 13 bases sitting between them. Germline lookup yields CDR1 SNHLY and CDR2 FYNNEI. The CDR3 spells CASSPERARNTIYF. The CDR3 nucleotides are TGTGCCAGCAGTCCTGAGAGGGCTCGAAACACCATATATTTT.

J is TRBJ1-5 and V is TRBV19; D possibly corresponds to TRBD1 (5 bases). The germline V gene encodes CDR1 LNHDA and CDR2 SQIVND (reference sequence). This CDR3 comprises 12 residues. V lost 7 bases and J 6 bases, leaving 10 bases between the germline ends. As DNA, the CDR3 is TGTGCCAGTATGGGGGGTAGTCAGCCCCAGCATTTT. Its protein is CASMGGSQPQHF.

V usage is TRBV4-1 and J usage is TRBJ2-7; 9 bases match TRBD2. The CDR3 extends over 18 amino acids. The germline V gene encodes CDR1 MGHRA and CDR2 YSYEKL. The trim removed 1 base at V and 2 bases at J, leaving 12 bases unmatched. Here the CDR3 DNA reads TGCGCCAGCAGCCAAGGCCCCCCTAGTAGCGGGAGACCCTACGAGCAGTACTTC. Translated, it gives CASSQGPPSSGRPYEQYF.